The clone carrying this T cell receptor beta chain was counted once. Trimming left V 1 base short and J 8 bases short, with 11 bases between. Per germline, CDR1 SGHDN and CDR2 FVKESK. The CDR3 has 13 amino acids. Only in-frame clones appear in the TCRdb table, and some are missing; sequencing was by immunoSEQ multiplex PCR. The repertoire holds about 70,000 clones, with approximately 92% as singletons. These data belong to a study of T cell changes during pregnancy in multiple sclerosis. The material was CD8+ T cells from peripheral blood mononuclear cells, obtained in the third trimester of pregnancy. The source is a female donor in good health, enrolled as a control in a pregnancy study. The chain links TRBV14 to TRBJ1-2, with D unresolved. CDR3 region: CASSQAGIGGYTF. The DNA for the CDR3 is TGTGCCAGCAGCCAAGCGGGAATTGGCGGCTACACCTTC.